This T cell receptor beta chain was captured in a study of blood T cells in healthy people across ages. PCR was performed a second time for about 6 to 12 cycles using a sample-barcoded 5' primer and a J-beta primer mix. Tagging of each cDNA molecule was performed by a template-switch adaptor with 12 random nucleotides. Researchers report that each sample yielded at least 3 million CDR3-containing paired-end reads. From the 5' RACE reads, TCRdb called clonotypes with MiXCR, one entry per CDR3 protein. The data contain about a million distinct CDR3 sequences, around two fifths of them singletons. Sample donors were healthy Caucasian individuals that came from Russia, aged roughly 6 to 95. Extraction yielded at least 5 micrograms of total RNA per sample. This clonotype was detected a few times. Germline loops: CDR1 SGDLS, CDR2 YYNGEE. This CDR3 spans 13 amino acids. V shed 4 bases, J shed 10 bases, and the junction held 3 bases outside the gene matches.

The sequence derives from a man between 18 and 35 years old in good health. Sequenced sample: blood. The chain recombines TRBV9 with TRBJ1-6; 9 positions agree with TRBD1. This CDR3 reads CASSTGTGSPLHF. Here the CDR3 DNA reads TGTGCCAGCAGCACAGGGACAGGGTCACCCCTCCACTTT.